This T cell receptor beta chain came from a study of blood T cells in healthy people across ages. This clonotype occurred a few times. Using a J-beta primer mix together with a sample-barcoded 5' primer, a second PCR was run for roughly 6 to 12 cycles. TCRdb re-derived calls from the 5' RACE reads in MiXCR, one entry per CDR3 protein. The top ten clones hold 8.7% of a sample with 540,000 or so distinct CDR3 sequences, less than 25% of them seen once. These sequences were also reported in another study, on T cells of mothers and their children.

Sequencing was done on a sample of blood. The receptor was derived from a boy aged 5-17 years in good health.

The CDR3 loop reads CASSVGLTSGTLTGELFF. The CDR3 DNA reads TGTGCCAGCAGCGTAGGGTTGACTAGCGGCACTCTAACCGGGGAGCTGTTTTTT. This rearrangement joins TRBV9 to TRBJ2-2; TRBD2 aligns across 9 bases. V was clipped by 0 bases and J by 5 bases; unmatched bases: 11. Germline CDR1 and CDR2: SGDLS and YYNGEE. The CDR3 contains 18 residues.